This T cell receptor (beta chain) was found in a study of blood T cell repertoires in COVID-19. Turning to the study itself: Collection of acute and convalescent COVID-19 samples took place in the United States, Italy and Spain. Sample material is recorded as cDNA or gDNA derived from T cells, B-cell-depleted T cells, or PBMCs.

Methods used by the authors: Quantification of nucleated cells was approximated via reference gene primer amplification. Here immunoSEQ multiplex PCR was the method, and the copy in TCRdb shows in-frame clones only, minus some. Clonal size and the V and J genes are those of that table, whereas D and trimming came from the DNA. The sample carries 200,000 or so clones, approximately 80% recorded once. CDR3 length equals 13 residues. V lost 1 base to trimming and J lost 5 bases, with 7 bases between them. From germline, CDR1 is LGHNA and CDR2 YSLEER. The material sequenced was peripheral blood. The rearrangement links TRBV4-3 to TRBJ2-3; D might be TRBD2 (5 bases). This receptor was obtained from a woman in her sixties who had recovered from COVID-19. The CDR3 DNA reads TGCGCCAGCAGCCAAGGTGCGGGAGATACGCAGTATTTT. The encoded protein is CASSQGAGDTQYF.